This T cell receptor beta chain was obtained from a study of blood T cells in healthy people across ages. As for the study in general: Through template switching, about one barcoded beta molecule was captured per two T cells, as measured in model experiments. Study-level results: Donor CMV infection status was unknown, possibly confounding age-related changes in expanded clonotypes.

Alongside a J-beta primer mix, a sample-barcoded 5' primer served in a second PCR lasting about 7 to 12 cycles. TCRdb reprocessed the 5' RACE reads with MiXCR, giving one entry per CDR3 protein. The sample carries roughly 730,000 distinct CDR3 sequences, more than 55% recorded once. The junction had 7 bases not matched to a gene; V was cut back by 2 bases and J by 6 bases. CDR3 length equals 15 residues. Germline V gene data show CDR1 as SGHKS and CDR2 as YYEKEE (reference sequence). A note on this clonotype: Its specificity is unknown.

Input material: blood. This TCR derives from a man in his forties in good health. V gene TRBV5-5 combines with J gene TRBJ2-2; TRBD1 matches at 7 bases. The CDR3 DNA follows: TGTGCCAGCAGCTTCCAGACAGGGACCCCCGGGGAGCTGTTTTTT. Protein sequence: CASSFQTGTPGELFF.